A selection of T cell receptor beta chains follows, all from one sample in a study of long-term antiretroviral therapy in people with HIV. Generated by immunoSEQ multiplex PCR, the TCRdb table keeps only in-frame clones and is missing some. The sample shows approximately 27,000 clones, 90% of them seen only once. The sequencing used unsorted PBMCs, collected 5 to 5.5 years after starting antiretroviral therapy. These receptors all come from a woman in her forties with HIV. Both conserved end residues are trimmed from each CDR3. D genes are given only for firm matches.

cdr3_length: 12; v_call: TRBV4-1; d_call: .; cdr3_aa: ASSQVGTKDGYT
cdr3_length: 14; v_call: TRBV15; d_call: .; cdr3_aa: ATSRGGQVGRVTQY
cdr3_length: 11; v_call: TRBV4-2; d_call: .; cdr3_aa: ASSLWFGDEQF
cdr3_length: 12; v_call: TRBV5-5; d_call: .; cdr3_aa: ASSFSGVGDGYT
cdr3_length: 10; v_call: TRBV29-1; d_call: .; cdr3_aa: SGGAVNNEQF
cdr3_length: 14; v_call: TRBV5-6; d_call: TRBD2; cdr3_aa: ASSQQASGFTDTQY
cdr3_length: 11; v_call: TRBV10-1; d_call: .; cdr3_aa: ASSVRPNNEQF
cdr3_length: 11; v_call: TRBV6-5; d_call: TRBD1; cdr3_aa: ASDTGDGQPQH
cdr3_length: 12; v_call: TRBV4-2; d_call: .; cdr3_aa: ASSQGHAYYEQY
cdr3_length: 14; v_call: TRBV19; d_call: .; cdr3_aa: ASSIGGSGGNQPQH
cdr3_length: 17; v_call: TRBV18; d_call: .; cdr3_aa: ASSLRDGGFPLSGNTIY
cdr3_length: 14; v_call: TRBV28; d_call: .; cdr3_aa: ASSYPGAGDTGELF
cdr3_length: 11; v_call: TRBV7-9; d_call: .; cdr3_aa: ASTPGRNTEAF
cdr3_length: 13; v_call: TRBV7-9; d_call: .; cdr3_aa: ASSDRFPSGNTIY
cdr3_length: 13; v_call: TRBV10-3; d_call: TRBD1; cdr3_aa: AISESKGARYGYT
cdr3_length: 13; v_call: TRBV2; d_call: .; cdr3_aa: ASSETPGFEYGYT
cdr3_length: 12; v_call: TRBV28; d_call: TRBD1; cdr3_aa: ASSTGTVKSGYT
cdr3_length: 13; v_call: TRBV4-3; d_call: TRBD2; cdr3_aa: ASSHSGGASDTQY
cdr3_length: 11; v_call: TRBV19; d_call: .; cdr3_aa: ASTKGTYNEQF
cdr3_length: 11; v_call: TRBV2; d_call: .; cdr3_aa: ASRAPRDTEAF
cdr3_length: 12; v_call: TRBV11-2; d_call: TRBD2; cdr3_aa: ASSLEHSGAKQF
cdr3_length: 13; v_call: TRBV7-9; d_call: .; cdr3_aa: ASNLPFGPTDTQY
cdr3_length: 12; v_call: TRBV15; d_call: .; cdr3_aa: ATSRGAVTGELF